The following is a T cell receptor (beta chain) sequence with its context. Some clones are missing from TCRdb's copy, which holds only in-frame ones; the method was immunoSEQ multiplex PCR. The sample lists approximately 13,000 clones; roughly 89% were seen once. The data belong to a study of chemoradiotherapy in HPV16-positive cancers. Germline trimming cut 4 bases from V and 6 bases from J; bases unmatched to any gene: 9. Germline CDR1 SGHDN, CDR2 FVKESK. This CDR3 region has 15 residues. This sequence originates from a human donor with HPV-associated anogenital cancer. The V gene is TRBV14, the J gene TRBJ1-1, with 9 nucleotides matching TRBD1. Here the sequenced sample was blood, taken from a patient who underwent chemoradiotherapy. CDR3 residues: CASSLAQGQGSEAFF. The DNA for the CDR3 is TGTGCCAGCAGCCTTGCCCAGGGACAGGGATCTGAAGCTTTCTTT.